This T cell receptor beta chain came from a study of blood T cell repertoires in COVID-19. For the study at large: The United States, Italy and Spain were the sources of the acute and convalescent COVID-19 samples. PBMCs, B-cell-depleted T cells, or T cells provided the cDNA or gDNA that made up the material.

CDR3 length: 12 residues. Deletions cut 1 base from V and 6 bases from J, with 7 bases between. The authors' processing: Scientists estimated how many nucleated cells there were by amplifying reference gene primers. Some clones are missing from TCRdb's copy, which holds only in-frame ones; the method was immunoSEQ multiplex PCR. V and J calls plus clone size are reproduced from that table; the DNA served to infer D and trimming. Of some 50,000 clones in the sample, about 90% are singletons; the top ten hold 6.4%. V gene TRBV23-1 combines with J gene TRBJ2-7; D ambiguous. TRBV23-1 falls under the ORF class, with uncertain function. Specimen: peripheral blood. The receptor's source is a man between 70 and 80 years old with active COVID-19. CDR3 nucleotide sequence: TGCGCCAGCAGTCAATGTGAGTCCGAGCAGTACTTC. It is translated as CASSQCESEQYF.